This T cell receptor (beta chain) was identified during a study of CD8 T cells in Susac syndrome. Study summary: Among the sequenced Susac syndrome patients, over five had active disease while eight were in remission.

The CDR3 extends over 14 amino acids. Germline CDR1 SGHRS, CDR2 YFSETQ. The germline V and J ends were trimmed by 0 bases and 7 bases, with 11 bases remaining between them. Whole-study results and caveats: Individuals included in the TCR sequencing and HLA analysis were acknowledged by the study to be relatively few in number.

As for this clonotype: Its target is unknown.

An input of about 0.45 to 1 ug of RNA was subjected to reverse transcription using random hexamers. Amplification of TCR beta CDR3 across 54 Vbeta and 13 Jbeta was performed with immunoSEQ multiplex PCR. One entry per CDR3 protein results from TCRdb running MiXCR on the immunoSEQ multiplex PCR reads. The table has under 250,000 distinct CDR3 sequences, about 94% seen once. The TCR comes from a human donor with Susac syndrome. Sequenced sample: CD4+ T cells from PBMCs. The chain carries TRBV5-1 and TRBJ2-1; D call uncertain. The DNA for the CDR3 is TGCGCCAGCAGCTTGGGGGTCGTACAAAATGAGCAGTTCTTC. Protein product: CASSLGVVQNEQFF.